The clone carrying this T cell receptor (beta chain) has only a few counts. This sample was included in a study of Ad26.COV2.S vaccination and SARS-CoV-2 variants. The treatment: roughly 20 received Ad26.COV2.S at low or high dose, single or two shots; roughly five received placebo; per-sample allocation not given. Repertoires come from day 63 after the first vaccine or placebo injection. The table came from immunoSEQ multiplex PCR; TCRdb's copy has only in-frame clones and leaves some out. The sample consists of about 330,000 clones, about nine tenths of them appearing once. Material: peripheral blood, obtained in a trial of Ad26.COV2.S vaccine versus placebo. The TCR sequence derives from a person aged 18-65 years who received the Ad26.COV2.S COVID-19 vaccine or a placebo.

DNA of the CDR3: TGTGCCACCTCATTTGACAGGGGACCCGGGGAGCTGTTTTTT. Translating gives CATSFDRGPGELFF. V usage is TRBV15 and J usage is TRBJ2-2; 8 bases map to TRBD1. The CDR3 loop spans 14 amino acids. V dropped 8 bases and J dropped 6; count of bases not matched to a gene: 8. The germline gives CDR1 LNHNV, CDR2 YYDKDF (reference sequence).